The entry below describes one T cell receptor beta chain. Germline V gene data show CDR1 as SGHTA and CDR2 as FQGNSA. This CDR3 has 15 amino acids. Trimming left V 5 bases short and J 4 bases short, with 15 bases between. The table came from immunoSEQ multiplex PCR; TCRdb's copy has only in-frame clones and leaves some out. The repertoire holds around 270,000 clones, with approximately 85% as singletons. This entry comes from a study of blood T cell repertoires in COVID-19. The rearrangement links TRBV7-2 to TRBJ1-5, with D hard to call. Specimen: peripheral blood. The receptor comes from a human donor with COVID-19, enrolled during active disease. The donor label of this sample is uncertain. The CDR3 reads CASSVRGPANQPQHF. Written as DNA, the CDR3 is TGTGCCAGCAGCGTAAGAGGTCCTGCGAATCAGCCCCAGCATTTT.